This TCR beta chain was sequenced during a study of OX40 agonist ivuxolimab in advanced cancers. Study background: The patients received ivuxolimab by intravenous route every 2 weeks at 0.01 to 10 mg/kg. Three patients had partial responses: one hepatocellular carcinoma, two cutaneous melanoma. Whole-study findings and limits: CD4+ and CD8+ T cells in blood underwent clonal expansion by week 6 at 0.1 to 3.0 mg/kg. Expansion of clones was among the lowest in partial responders at 0.1-3.0 mg/kg.

Generated by immunoSEQ multiplex PCR, the TCRdb table keeps only in-frame clones and is missing some. The sample records fewer than 15,000 clones, under 80% being singletons. In this sample, this clone turned up a few times. As yet, its antigen is unknown. The germline V gene has CDR1 MGHRA and CDR2 YSYEKL. This CDR3 contains 13 residues. J is TRBJ1-4 and V is TRBV4-1; D is unclear. The J call could be wrong; TRBJ2-2 is a better fit for the DNA end. The specimen was CD4+ or CD8+ T cells sorted from blood, collected in a trial of the OX40 agonist ivuxolimab. The sequence came from an adult with an advanced solid tumor such as melanoma, head and neck, liver or kidney cancer. The CDR3 DNA is TGCGCCAGCAGCCAAGATGATAACGGGGAGCTGTTTTTT. Residues: CASSQDDNGELFF.